This T cell receptor (beta chain) was identified in a study of blood T cells in healthy people across ages. Extraction of total RNA produced a minimum of 5 micrograms from each sample. A second roughly 7 to 11 cycle PCR used barcoded and J-beta primers. Via MiXCR, TCRdb re-called the 5' RACE reads, giving one row per CDR3 protein. The sample holds 750,000 to 850,000 distinct CDR3 sequences, roughly 25% seen once. V gave up 3 bases and J gave up 6 bases; unmatched junction bases: 7. The CDR3 is 15 amino acids. Germline V CDR1 and CDR2: DFQATT, SNEGSKA (reference sequence). These data are also associated with another study on T cells of mothers and their children.

Sequenced sample: blood. This rearrangement joins TRBV20-1 to TRBJ1-5; 11 positions match TRBD1. The origin of this receptor is a boy aged 5 to 17 in good health. In DNA, the CDR3 is TGCAGTGCTAGTGCGGGGACAGGGGGAGTTCAGCCCCAGCATTTT. This translates into CSASAGTGGVQPQHF.